This entry concerns a single T cell receptor beta chain. Its matching antigen is unknown. The data stem from a study of OX40 agonist ivuxolimab in advanced cancers. At the level of the study: It was ivuxolimab, an agonistic anti-OX40 (CD134) antibody, that patients were treated with. Hepatocellular carcinoma, melanoma, renal cell or head and neck cancer was diagnosed in the dose-escalation patients. There were three patients with partial responses, one having hepatocellular carcinoma and two cutaneous melanoma.

The table came from immunoSEQ multiplex PCR; TCRdb's copy has only in-frame clones and leaves some out. The table includes 45,000 to 75,000 clones, roughly 83% detected once. Points from the study as a whole: Averaged across samples, CD8+ T cells carried more expanded clones than CD4+ did.

The CDR3 extends over 18 amino acids. V shed 4 bases and J shed 3 bases, with 22 bases lying between them. Germline V CDR1 and CDR2: SGDLS, YYNGEE. The source of this sequence is an adult with an advanced solid tumor such as melanoma, head and neck, liver or kidney cancer. The V and J genes are TRBV9 and TRBJ2-2, with D hard to call. The input for sequencing was CD4+ or CD8+ T cells sorted from blood, taken in a trial of the OX40 agonist ivuxolimab. The CDR3 nucleotides are TGTGCCAGCAGCCGCACTGGAATGTTGTTGTTAGACACCGGGGAGCTGTTTTTT. Encoded protein: CASSRTGMLLLDTGELFF.